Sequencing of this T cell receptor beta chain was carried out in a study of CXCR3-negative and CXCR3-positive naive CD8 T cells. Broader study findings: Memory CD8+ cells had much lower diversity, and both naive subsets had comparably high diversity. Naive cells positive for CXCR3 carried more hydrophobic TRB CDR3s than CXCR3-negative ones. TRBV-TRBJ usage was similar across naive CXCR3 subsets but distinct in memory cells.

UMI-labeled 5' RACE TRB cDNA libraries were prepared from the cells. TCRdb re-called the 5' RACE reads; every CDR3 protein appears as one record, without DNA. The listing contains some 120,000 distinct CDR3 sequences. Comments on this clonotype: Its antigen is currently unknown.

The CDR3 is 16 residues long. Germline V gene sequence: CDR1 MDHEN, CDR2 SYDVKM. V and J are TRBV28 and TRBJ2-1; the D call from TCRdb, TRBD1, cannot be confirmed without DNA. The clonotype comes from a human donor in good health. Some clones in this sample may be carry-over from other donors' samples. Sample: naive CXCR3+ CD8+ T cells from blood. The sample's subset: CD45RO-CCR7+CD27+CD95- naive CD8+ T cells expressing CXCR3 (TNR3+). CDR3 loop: CASSFPRDRVGDEQFF. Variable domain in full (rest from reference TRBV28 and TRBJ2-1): DVKVTQSSRYLVKRTGEKVFLECVQDMDHENMFWYRQDPGLGLRLIYFSYDVKMKEKGDIPEGYSVSREKKERFSLILESASTNQTSMYLCASSFPRDRVGDEQFFGPGTRLTVL.